This T cell receptor beta chain stems from a study of regulatory T cells in long-lasting Graves disease. Whole-study results and caveats: Persistent Graves' patients showed less TCR diversity than newly diagnosed ones.

This clonotype has ten or more counts. Its antigen is not known. Germline V gives CDR1 SEHNR, CDR2 FQNEAQ (reference sequence). CDR3 length equals 16 residues. Trimming removed 5 bases at V and 6 bases at J, with 22 bases between. The time point: newly diagnosed GD, antithyroid drugs for less than 3 months. PBMC RNA served as the TCR library source. Assembly of TCR beta libraries relied on iRepertoire HTBI primers together with Arm-PCR of CDR3 regions. In TCRdb, the multiplex PCR reads were re-called with MiXCR into one record per CDR3 protein. The table has about 540,000 distinct CDR3 sequences, about 13% seen once. These data were also filed under a second study, of T cells in Graves' hyperthyroidism and ophthalmopathy.

The sequences come from peripheral blood mononuclear cells (PBMCs), collected at new diagnosis, from a patient treated with antithyroid drugs. This sequence joins TRBV7-9 and TRBJ1-1; D unresolved. The clonotype comes from a man aged 25 to 45 with Graves disease. The chain's CDR3 is CASSPPPPKDLSEAFF. In DNA form, the CDR3 reads TGTGCCAGCAGCCCCCCGCCCCCCAAAGATCTCTCTGAAGCTTTCTTT.